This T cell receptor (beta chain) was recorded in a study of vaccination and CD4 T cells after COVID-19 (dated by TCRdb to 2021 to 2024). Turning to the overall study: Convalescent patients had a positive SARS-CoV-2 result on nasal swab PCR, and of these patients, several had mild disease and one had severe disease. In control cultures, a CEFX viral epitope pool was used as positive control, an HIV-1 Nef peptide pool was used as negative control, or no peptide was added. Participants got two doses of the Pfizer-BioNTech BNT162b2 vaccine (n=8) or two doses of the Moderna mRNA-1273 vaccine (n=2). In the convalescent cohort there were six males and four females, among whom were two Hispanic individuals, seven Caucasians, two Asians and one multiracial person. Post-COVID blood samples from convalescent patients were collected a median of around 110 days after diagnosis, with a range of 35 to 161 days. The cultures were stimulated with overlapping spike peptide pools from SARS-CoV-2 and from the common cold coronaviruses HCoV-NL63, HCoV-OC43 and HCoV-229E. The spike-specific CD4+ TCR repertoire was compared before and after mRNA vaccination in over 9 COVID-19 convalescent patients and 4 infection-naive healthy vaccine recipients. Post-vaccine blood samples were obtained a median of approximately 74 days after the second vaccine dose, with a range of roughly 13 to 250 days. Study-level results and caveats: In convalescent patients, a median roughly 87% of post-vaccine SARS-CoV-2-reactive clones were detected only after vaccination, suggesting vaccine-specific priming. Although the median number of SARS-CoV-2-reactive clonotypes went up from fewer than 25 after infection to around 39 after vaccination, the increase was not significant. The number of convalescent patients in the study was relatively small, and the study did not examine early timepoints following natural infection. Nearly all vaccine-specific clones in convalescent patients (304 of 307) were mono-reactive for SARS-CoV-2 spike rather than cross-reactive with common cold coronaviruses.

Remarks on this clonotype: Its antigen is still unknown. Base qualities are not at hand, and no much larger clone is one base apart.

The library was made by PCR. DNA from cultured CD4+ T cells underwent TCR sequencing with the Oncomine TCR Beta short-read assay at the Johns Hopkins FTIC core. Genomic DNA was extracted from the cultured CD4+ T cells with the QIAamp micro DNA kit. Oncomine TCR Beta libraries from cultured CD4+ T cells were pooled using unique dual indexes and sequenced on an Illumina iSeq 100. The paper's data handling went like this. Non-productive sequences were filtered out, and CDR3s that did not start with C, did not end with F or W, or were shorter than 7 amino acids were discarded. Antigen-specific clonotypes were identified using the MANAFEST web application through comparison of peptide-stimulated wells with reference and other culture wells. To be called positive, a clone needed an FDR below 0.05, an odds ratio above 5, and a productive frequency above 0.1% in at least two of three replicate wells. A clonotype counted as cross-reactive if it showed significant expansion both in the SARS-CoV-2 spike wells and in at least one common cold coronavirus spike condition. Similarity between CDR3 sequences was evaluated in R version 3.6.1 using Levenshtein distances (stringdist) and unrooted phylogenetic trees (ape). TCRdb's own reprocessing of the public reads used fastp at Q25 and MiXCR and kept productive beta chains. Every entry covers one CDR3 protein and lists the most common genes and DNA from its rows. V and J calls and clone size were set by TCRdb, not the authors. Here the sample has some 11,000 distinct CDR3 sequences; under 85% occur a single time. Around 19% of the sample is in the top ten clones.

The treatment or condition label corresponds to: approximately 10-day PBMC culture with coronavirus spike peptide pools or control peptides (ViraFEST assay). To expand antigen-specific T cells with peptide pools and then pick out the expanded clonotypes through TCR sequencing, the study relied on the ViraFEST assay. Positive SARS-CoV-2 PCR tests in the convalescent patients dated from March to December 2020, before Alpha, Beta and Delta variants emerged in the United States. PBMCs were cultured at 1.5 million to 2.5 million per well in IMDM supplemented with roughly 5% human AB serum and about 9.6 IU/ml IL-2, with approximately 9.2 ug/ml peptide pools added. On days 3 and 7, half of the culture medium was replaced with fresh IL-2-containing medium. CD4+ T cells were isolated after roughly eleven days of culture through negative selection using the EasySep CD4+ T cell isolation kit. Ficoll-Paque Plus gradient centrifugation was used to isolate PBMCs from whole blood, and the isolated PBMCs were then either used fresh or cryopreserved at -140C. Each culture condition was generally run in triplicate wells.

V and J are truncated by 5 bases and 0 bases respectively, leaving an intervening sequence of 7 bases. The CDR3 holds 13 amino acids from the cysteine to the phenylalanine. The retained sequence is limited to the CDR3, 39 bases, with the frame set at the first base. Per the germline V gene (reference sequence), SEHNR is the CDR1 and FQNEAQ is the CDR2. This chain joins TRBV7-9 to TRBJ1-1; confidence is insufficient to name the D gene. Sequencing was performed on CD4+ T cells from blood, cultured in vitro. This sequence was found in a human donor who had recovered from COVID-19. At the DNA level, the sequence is TGTGCCAGCAGCGAAACAGTGAACACTGAAGCTTTCTTT. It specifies CASSETVNTEAFF.